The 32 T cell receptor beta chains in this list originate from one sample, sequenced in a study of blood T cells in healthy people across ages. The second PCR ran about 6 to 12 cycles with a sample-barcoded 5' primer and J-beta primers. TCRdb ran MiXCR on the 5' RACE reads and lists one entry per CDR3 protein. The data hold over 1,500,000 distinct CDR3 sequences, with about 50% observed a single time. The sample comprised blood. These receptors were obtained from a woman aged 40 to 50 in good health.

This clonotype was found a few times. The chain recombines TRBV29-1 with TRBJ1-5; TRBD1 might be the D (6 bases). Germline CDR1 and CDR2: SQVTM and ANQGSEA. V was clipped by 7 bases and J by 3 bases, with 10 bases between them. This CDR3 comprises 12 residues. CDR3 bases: TGCAGCGCCGGGACATCCAATCAGCCCCAGCATTTT. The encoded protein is CSAGTSNQPQHF. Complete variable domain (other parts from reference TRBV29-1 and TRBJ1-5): SAVISQKPSRDICQRGTSLTIQCQVDSQVTMMFWYRQQPGQSLTLIATANQGSEATYESGFVIDKFPISRPNLTFSTLTVSNMSPEDSSIYLCSAGTSNQPQHFGDGTRLSIL.

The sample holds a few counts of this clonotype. The CDR3 loop is CASRARSFQAKNIQYF. In DNA, the CDR3 is TGTGCCAGCAGAGCAAGGTCCTTCCAGGCCAAAAACATTCAGTACTTC. This chain links TRBV2 with TRBJ2-4; D uncertain. The CDR3 sequence is 16 residues long. Germline CDR1 SNHLY, CDR2 FYNNEI. The germline V and J ends were trimmed by 6 bases and 1 base, with 16 bases remaining between them.

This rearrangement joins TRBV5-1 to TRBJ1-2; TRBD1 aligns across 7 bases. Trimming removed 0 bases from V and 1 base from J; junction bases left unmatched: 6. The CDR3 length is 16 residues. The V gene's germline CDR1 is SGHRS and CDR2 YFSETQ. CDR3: CASSLAGTAGNYGYTF. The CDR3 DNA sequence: TGCGCCAGCAGCTTGGCTGGGACAGCCGGTAACTATGGCTACACCTTC.

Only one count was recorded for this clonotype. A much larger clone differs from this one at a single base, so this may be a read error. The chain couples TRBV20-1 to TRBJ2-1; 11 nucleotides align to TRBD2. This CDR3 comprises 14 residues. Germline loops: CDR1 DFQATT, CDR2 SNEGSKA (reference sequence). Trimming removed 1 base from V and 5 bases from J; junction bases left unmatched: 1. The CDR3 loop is CSARGLAGHNEQFF. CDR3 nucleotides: TGCAGTGCTAGAGGACTAGCGGGGCACAATGAGCAGTTCTTC.

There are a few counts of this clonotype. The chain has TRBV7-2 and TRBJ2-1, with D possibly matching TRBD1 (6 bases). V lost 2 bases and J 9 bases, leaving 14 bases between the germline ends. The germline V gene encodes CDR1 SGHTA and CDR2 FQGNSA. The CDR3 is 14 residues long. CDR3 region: CASSLRQDRLEQFF. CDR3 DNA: TGTGCCAGCAGCTTACGACAGGATCGGCTTGAGCAGTTCTTC.

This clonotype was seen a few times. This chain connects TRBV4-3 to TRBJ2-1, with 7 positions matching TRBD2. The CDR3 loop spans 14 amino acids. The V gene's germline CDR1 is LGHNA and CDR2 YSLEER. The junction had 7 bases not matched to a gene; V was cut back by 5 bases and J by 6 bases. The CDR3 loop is CASSKRGLPNEQFF. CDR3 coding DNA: TGCGCCAGCAGCAAGCGGGGTCTACCCAATGAGCAGTTCTTC.

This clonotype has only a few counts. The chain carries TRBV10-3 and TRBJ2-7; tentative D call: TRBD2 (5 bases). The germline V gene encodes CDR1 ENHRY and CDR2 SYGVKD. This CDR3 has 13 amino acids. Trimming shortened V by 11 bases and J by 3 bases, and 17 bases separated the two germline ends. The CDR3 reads CAAQADGDYEQYF. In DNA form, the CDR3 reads TGTGCCGCACAAGCGGACGGAGACTACGAGCAGTACTTC.

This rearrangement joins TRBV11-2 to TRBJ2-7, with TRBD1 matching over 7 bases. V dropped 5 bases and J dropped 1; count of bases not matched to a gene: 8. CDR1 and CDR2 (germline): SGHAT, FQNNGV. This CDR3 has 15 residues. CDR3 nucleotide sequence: TGTGCCAGCAGCCTTATTTCAGGGGGATCCTACGAGCAGTACTTC. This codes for CASSLISGGSYEQYF.

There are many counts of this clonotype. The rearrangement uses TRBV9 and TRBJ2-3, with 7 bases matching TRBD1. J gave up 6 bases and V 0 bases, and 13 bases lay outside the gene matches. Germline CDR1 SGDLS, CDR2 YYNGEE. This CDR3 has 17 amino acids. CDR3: CASSVATGRSSGDTQYF. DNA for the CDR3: TGTGCCAGCAGCGTAGCGACAGGGCGAAGTTCCGGGGATACGCAGTATTTT.

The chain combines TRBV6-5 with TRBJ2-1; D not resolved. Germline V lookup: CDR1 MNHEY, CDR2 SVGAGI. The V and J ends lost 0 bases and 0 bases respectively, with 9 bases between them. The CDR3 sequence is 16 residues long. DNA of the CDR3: TGTGCCAGCAGTTACTCGATACCAAGCTCCTACAATGAGCAGTTCTTC. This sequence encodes CASSYSIPSSYNEQFF.

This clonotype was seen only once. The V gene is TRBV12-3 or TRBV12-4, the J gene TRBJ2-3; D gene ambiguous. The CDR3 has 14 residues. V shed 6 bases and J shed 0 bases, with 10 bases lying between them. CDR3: CASREQYSTDTQYF. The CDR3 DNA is TGTGCCAGCAGGGAGCAGTACAGCACAGATACGCAGTATTTT.

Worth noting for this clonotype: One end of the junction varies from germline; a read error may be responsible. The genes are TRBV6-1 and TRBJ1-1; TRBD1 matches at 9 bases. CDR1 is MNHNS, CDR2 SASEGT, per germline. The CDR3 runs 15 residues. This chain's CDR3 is CASAGQGSLKTEAFF. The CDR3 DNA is TGTGCCAGCGCCGGACAGGGGAGCTTGAAGACTGAAGCTTTCTTT.

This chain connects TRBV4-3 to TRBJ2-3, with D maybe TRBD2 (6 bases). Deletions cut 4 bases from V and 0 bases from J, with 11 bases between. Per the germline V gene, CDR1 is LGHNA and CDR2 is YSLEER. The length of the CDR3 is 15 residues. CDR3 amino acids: CASSPRESSTDTQYF. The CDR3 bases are TGCGCCAGCAGCCCCCGGGAGAGCAGCACAGATACGCAGTATTTT.

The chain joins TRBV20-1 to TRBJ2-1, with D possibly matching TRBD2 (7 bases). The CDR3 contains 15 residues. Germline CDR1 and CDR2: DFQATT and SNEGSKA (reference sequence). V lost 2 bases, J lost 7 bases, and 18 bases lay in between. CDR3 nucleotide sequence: TGCAGTGCTAGACCCCCCGGGGGGCAGCGGAATGAGCAGTTCTTC. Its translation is CSARPPGGQRNEQFF.

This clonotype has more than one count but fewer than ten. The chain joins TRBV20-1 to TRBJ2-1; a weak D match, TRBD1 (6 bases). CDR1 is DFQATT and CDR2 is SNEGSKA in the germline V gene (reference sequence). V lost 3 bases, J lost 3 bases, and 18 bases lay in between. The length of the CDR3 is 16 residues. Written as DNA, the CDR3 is TGCAGTGCTAGGGGGGCCGCAGGGTTCAGCTACAATGAGCAGTTCTTC. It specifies CSARGAAGFSYNEQFF.

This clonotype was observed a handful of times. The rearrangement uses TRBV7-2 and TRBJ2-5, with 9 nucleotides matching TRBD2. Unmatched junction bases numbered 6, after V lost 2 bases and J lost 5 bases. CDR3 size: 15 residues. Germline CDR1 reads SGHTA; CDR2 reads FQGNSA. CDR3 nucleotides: TGTGCCAGCAGCTTATTAGCGGGGGCGGTGGAGACCCAGTACTTC. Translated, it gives CASSLLAGAVETQYF.

The CDR3 loop is CATSDPGGTYGYTF. In DNA, the CDR3 is TGTGCCACCAGTGACCCGGGGGGGACCTATGGCTACACCTTC. The V call is TRBV24-1, the J call TRBJ1-2, with D tentatively TRBD1 (5 bases). V was cut by 4 bases and J by 4 bases, with 12 bases left in between. This CDR3 has 14 residues. The germline gives CDR1 KGHDR, CDR2 SFDVKD.

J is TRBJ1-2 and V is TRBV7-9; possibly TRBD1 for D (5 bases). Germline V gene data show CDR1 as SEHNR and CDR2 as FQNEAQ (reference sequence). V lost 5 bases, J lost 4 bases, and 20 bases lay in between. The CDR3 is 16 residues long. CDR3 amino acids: CASSTGLPLEGYGYTF. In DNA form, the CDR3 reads TGTGCCAGCAGCACAGGACTTCCTTTGGAGGGCTATGGCTACACCTTC.

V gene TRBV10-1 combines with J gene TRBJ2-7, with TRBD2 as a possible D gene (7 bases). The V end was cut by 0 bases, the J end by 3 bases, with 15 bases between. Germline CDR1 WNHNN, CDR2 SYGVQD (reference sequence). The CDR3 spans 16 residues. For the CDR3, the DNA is TGCGCCAGCAGTGAGTCAGGGACGGGGGGCTTCTACGAGCAGTACTTC. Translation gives CASSESGTGGFYEQYF.

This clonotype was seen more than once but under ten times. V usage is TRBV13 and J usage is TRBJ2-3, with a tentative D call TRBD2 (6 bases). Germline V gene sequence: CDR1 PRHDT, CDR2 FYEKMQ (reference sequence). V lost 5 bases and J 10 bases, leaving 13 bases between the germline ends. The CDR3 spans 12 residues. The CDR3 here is CASSPASAAQYF. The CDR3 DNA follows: TGTGCCAGCAGCCCCGCTAGCGCCGCGCAGTATTTT.

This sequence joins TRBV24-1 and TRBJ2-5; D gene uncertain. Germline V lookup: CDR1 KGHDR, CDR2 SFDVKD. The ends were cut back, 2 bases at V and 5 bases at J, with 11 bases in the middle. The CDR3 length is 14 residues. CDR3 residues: CATSDYKGLETQYF. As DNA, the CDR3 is TGTGCCACCAGTGATTATAAGGGTCTGGAGACCCAGTACTTC.

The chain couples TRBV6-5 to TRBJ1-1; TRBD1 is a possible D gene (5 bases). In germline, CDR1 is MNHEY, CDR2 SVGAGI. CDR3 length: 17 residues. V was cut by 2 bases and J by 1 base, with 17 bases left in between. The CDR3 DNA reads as TGTGCCAGCAGTTACGATATTGTACGACAGTCGAACACTGAAGCTTTCTTT. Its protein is CASSYDIVRQSNTEAFF.

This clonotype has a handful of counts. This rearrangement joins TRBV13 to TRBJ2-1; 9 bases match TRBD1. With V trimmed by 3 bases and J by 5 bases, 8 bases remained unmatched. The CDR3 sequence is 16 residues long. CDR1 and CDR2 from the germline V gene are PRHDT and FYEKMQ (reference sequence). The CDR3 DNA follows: TGTGCCAGCAGCTTCTCCCCGGGACAGGGTGACAATGAGCAGTTCTTC. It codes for CASSFSPGQGDNEQFF.

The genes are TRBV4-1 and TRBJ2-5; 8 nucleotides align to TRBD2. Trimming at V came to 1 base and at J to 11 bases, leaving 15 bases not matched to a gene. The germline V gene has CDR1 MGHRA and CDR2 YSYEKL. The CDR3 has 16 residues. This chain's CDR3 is CASSQVFGGVSNEQYF. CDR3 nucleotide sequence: TGCGCCAGCAGCCAAGTGTTCGGGGGGGTGAGCAATGAGCAGTACTTC.

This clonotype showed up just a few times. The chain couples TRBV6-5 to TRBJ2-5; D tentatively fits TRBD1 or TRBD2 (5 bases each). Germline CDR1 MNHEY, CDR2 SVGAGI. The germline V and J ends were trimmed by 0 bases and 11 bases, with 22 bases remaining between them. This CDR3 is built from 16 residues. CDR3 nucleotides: TGTGCCAGCAGTTACTCGATCGGGGCACAGACCCTGGAGCAGTACTTC. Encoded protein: CASSYSIGAQTLEQYF.

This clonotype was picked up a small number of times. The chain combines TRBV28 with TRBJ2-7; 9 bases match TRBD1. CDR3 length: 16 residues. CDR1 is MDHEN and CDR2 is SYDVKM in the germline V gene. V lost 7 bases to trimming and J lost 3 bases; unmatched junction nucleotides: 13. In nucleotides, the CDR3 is TGTGCCAGCACGACCGTCCGGGACAGGGTAAACTACGAGCAGTACTTC. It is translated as CASTTVRDRVNYEQYF.

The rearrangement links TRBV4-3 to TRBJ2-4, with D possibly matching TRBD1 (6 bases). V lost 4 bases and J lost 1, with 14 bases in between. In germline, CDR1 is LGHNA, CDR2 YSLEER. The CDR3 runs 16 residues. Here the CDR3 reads CASSPHRDSAKNIQYF. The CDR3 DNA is TGCGCCAGCAGCCCCCACAGGGATTCGGCCAAAAACATTCAGTACTTC.

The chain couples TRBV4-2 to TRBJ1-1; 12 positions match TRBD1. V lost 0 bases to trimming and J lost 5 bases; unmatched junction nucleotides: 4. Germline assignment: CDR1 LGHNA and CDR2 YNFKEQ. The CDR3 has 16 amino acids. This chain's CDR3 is CASSQDGTGGKTEAFF. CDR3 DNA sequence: TGTGCCAGCAGCCAAGATGGGACAGGGGGCAAAACTGAAGCTTTCTTT.

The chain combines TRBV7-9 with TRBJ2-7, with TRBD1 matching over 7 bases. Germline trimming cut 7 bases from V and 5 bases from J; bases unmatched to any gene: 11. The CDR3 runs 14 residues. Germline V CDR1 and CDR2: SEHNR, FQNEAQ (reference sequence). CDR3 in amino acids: CASTPTGFFDEQYF. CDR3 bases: TGTGCCAGCACCCCGACAGGGTTTTTCGACGAGCAGTACTTC.

This chain's CDR3 is CAIREGTGGVEKLFF. CDR3 DNA: TGTGCCATCCGGGAGGGGACAGGGGGAGTCGAAAAACTGTTTTTT. This chain connects TRBV10-3 to TRBJ1-4; TRBD1 matches 11 bases. The CDR3 loop spans 15 amino acids. Trimming cost V 8 bases and J 8 bases; bases outside gene matches: 10. The germline gives CDR1 ENHRY, CDR2 SYGVKD.

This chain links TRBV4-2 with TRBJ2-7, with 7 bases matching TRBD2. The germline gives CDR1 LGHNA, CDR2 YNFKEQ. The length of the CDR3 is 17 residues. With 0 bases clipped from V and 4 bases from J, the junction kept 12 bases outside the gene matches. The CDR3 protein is CASSQDTPSLAKYEQYF. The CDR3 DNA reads TGTGCCAGCAGCCAAGATACGCCCTCACTAGCGAAGTACGAGCAGTACTTC.

The CDR3 protein is CSAPPGGNEQFF. The CDR3 DNA sequence: TGCAGTGCTCCCCCGGGGGGGAATGAGCAGTTCTTC. The rearrangement uses TRBV20-1 and TRBJ2-1; 8 bases fit TRBD2. V trimming: 5 bases; J trimming: 7 bases; junction bases outside the gene matches: 4. Germline assignment: CDR1 DFQATT and CDR2 SNEGSKA (reference sequence). This CDR3 contains 12 residues.